Below, 14 T cell receptor beta chains from the same sample are listed, as sequenced in a study of blood T cell repertoires in COVID-19. The data were produced by immunoSEQ multiplex PCR, yet TCRdb's version contains in-frame clones alone and is incomplete. The profile shows 99,000 or so clones, over 70% of them singletons. The sequencing sample was made of peripheral blood. The receptors stem from a man between 45 and 60 years old with acute or convalescent COVID-19.

The chain has TRBV7-9 and TRBJ2-7, with D perhaps TRBD1 (6 bases). The V gene's germline CDR1 is SEHNR and CDR2 FQNEAQ (reference sequence). The ends were cut back, 1 base at V and 6 bases at J, with 16 bases in the middle. CDR3 length: 15 residues. CDR3 loop: CASSLVEGQGLEQYF. As DNA, the CDR3 is TGTGCCAGCAGCTTAGTAGAAGGGCAGGGGCTCGAGCAGTACTTC.

CDR3 DNA: TGTGCCAGCAGCTCTCATCCACAGGGTCTTATCAGATACGAGCAGTACTTC. Translated, it gives CASSSHPQGLIRYEQYF. V and J are TRBV7-3 and TRBJ2-7; the D gene is possibly TRBD1 (6 bases). The germline CDR1 and CDR2 sequences are SGHTA and FQGTGA. The CDR3 spans 17 residues. The germline V and J ends were trimmed by 4 bases and 4 bases, with 23 bases remaining between them.

V is TRBV7-2 and J is TRBJ2-1; 8 nucleotides agree with TRBD2. The CDR3 has 15 amino acids. V dropped 4 bases and J dropped 6; count of bases not matched to a gene: 8. Germline V CDR1 and CDR2: SGHTA, FQGNSA. DNA of the CDR3: TGTGCCAGCAGCTCAACTAGCGGCTCCGCCAATGAGCAGTTCTTC. Translating it yields CASSSTSGSANEQFF.

V and J are TRBV29-1 and TRBJ2-7, with a tentative D call TRBD1 (6 bases). Trimming removed 3 bases from V and 3 bases from J, with 6 bases in between. From germline, CDR1 is SQVTM and CDR2 ANQGSEA. The CDR3 is 11 amino acids. The CDR3 bases are TGCAGCGTTGACAGGGGCTACGAGCAGTACTTC. It specifies CSVDRGYEQYF.

This clone is a singleton in its sample. This chain connects TRBV29-1 to TRBJ1-1; 8 nucleotides match TRBD1. The CDR3 is 12 amino acids. The J segment lost 1 base and the V segment lost 7 bases, leaving 2 bases of the junction unmatched. The germline gives CDR1 SQVTM, CDR2 ANQGSEA. The CDR3: CSGGTGNTEAFF. The CDR3 DNA reads TGCAGCGGCGGGACAGGGAACACTGAAGCTTTCTTT.

The chain employs TRBV27 and TRBJ1-5; D not resolved. This CDR3 has 13 residues. From germline, CDR1 is MNHEY and CDR2 SMNVEV (reference sequence). Trimming cost V 4 bases and J 0 bases, with 4 bases left between them. The CDR3 here is CASSYSSNQPQHF. In nucleotides, the CDR3 is TGTGCCAGCAGTTACAGTAGCAATCAGCCCCAGCATTTT.

J is TRBJ2-5 and V is TRBV12-3 or TRBV12-4; the D is unclear. Trimming removed 6 bases from V and 0 bases from J, with 5 bases in between. The CDR3 spans 12 residues. CDR3 sequence (DNA): TGTGCCAGCAGCCATTACCAAGAGACCCAGTACTTC. It yields the protein CASSHYQETQYF.

This clone was observed a handful of times. CDR3 in amino acids: CASSGYGTGSSYEQYF. In DNA form, the CDR3 reads TGTGCCAGCAGTGGATACGGGACCGGGAGCTCCTACGAGCAGTACTTC. V usage is TRBV2 and J usage is TRBJ2-7; TRBD2 might be the D (6 bases). The CDR3 loop spans 16 amino acids. Per the germline V gene, CDR1 is SNHLY and CDR2 is FYNNEI. V gave up 4 bases and J gave up 0 bases, with 16 bases separating them.

The rearrangement uses TRBV7-9 and TRBJ2-6; D is ambiguous. CDR3 size: 16 residues. CDR1 is SEHNR and CDR2 is FQNEAQ in the germline V gene (reference sequence). Trimming pared 6 bases from V and 0 bases from J, leaving 12 bases between. In DNA form, the CDR3 reads TGTGCCAGCAGTTTCCTAAGAACCTCTGGGGCCAACGTCCTGACTTTC. Its protein product is CASSFLRTSGANVLTF.

The rearrangement joins TRBV2 to TRBJ1-5; 9 bases map to TRBD1. Germline trimming cut 6 bases from V and 5 bases from J; bases unmatched to any gene: 11. Germline-derived CDR1 and CDR2 are SNHLY and FYNNEI. This CDR3 spans 16 amino acids. The CDR3 DNA reads as TGTGCCAGCAGCGCTAGTTTGGGACAGGGCTATCAGCCCCAGCATTTT. Its protein product is CASSASLGQGYQPQHF.

This clone was picked up a small number of times. This sequence joins TRBV6-5 and TRBJ1-6; maybe TRBD1 (6 bases). Germline V gene lookup returns CDR1 MNHEY and CDR2 SVGAGI. The CDR3 loop spans 15 amino acids. Deletions cut 8 bases from V and 0 bases from J, with 11 bases between. Written as DNA, the CDR3 is TGTGCCAGCGGTTCCAGGGGCTCCTATAATTCACCCCTCCACTTT. Protein product: CASGSRGSYNSPLHF.

The rearrangement joins TRBV24-1 to TRBJ2-7, with D hard to call. V was clipped by 3 bases and J by 3 bases, with 14 bases between them. Germline loops: CDR1 KGHDR, CDR2 SFDVKD. The CDR3 loop spans 15 amino acids. CDR3 in amino acids: CATSDPGSSLYEQYF. As DNA, the CDR3 is TGTGCCACCAGTGATCCGGGTTCTTCACTCTACGAGCAGTACTTC.

The V gene is TRBV30, the J gene TRBJ2-2, with D possibly being TRBD2 (6 bases). CDR1 and CDR2 from the germline V gene are GTSNPN and SVGIG (reference sequence). The CDR3 covers 14 residues. Trimming took off 4 bases at V and 1 base at J, with 10 bases between the two ends. CDR3: CAWNAGLNTGELFF. DNA for the CDR3: TGTGCCTGGAATGCGGGGTTGAACACCGGGGAGCTGTTTTTT.

This rearrangement joins TRBV6-5 to TRBJ2-1; 12 nucleotides match TRBD2. This CDR3 has 15 amino acids. Germline CDR1 reads MNHEY; CDR2 reads SVGAGI. J lost 6 bases, V lost 10 bases, and 10 bases had no gene match. CDR3 residues: CAISSGRAGANEQFF. Written as DNA, the CDR3 is TGTGCCATATCTAGCGGGAGGGCCGGGGCCAATGAGCAGTTCTTC.